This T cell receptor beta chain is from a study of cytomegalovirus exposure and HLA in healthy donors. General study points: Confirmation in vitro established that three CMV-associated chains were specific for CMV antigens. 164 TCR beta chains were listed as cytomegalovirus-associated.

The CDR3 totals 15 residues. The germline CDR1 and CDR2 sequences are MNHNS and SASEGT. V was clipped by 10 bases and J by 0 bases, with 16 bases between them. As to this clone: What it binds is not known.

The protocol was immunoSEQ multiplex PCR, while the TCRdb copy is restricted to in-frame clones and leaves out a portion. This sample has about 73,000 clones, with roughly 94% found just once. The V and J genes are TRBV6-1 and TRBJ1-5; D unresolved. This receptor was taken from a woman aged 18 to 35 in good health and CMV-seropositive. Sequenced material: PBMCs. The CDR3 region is CATGGFGISNQPQHF. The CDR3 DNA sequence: TGTGCCACAGGAGGATTTGGGATTAGCAATCAGCCCCAGCATTTT.